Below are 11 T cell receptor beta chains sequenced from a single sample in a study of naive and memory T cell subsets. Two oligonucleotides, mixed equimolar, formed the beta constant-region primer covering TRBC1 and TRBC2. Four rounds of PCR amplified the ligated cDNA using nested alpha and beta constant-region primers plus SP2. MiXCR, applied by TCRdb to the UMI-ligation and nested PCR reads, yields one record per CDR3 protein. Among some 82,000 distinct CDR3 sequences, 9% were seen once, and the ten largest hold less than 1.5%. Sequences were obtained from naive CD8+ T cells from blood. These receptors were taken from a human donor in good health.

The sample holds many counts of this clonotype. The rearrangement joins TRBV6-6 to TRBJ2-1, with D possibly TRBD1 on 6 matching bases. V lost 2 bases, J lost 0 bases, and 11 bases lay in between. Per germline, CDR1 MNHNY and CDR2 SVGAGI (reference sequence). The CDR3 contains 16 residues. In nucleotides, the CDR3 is TGTGCCAGCAGTTACACCGACAGGAGCTCCTACAATGAGCAGTTCTTC. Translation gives CASSYTDRSSYNEQFF.

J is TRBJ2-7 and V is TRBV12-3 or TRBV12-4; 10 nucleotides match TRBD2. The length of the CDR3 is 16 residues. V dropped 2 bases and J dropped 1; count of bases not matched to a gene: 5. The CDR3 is CASSLILAGPSYEQYF. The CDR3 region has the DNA TGTGCCAGCAGTTTAATACTAGCGGGACCTTCCTACGAGCAGTACTTC.

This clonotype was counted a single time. CDR3 region: CASSFGQNQPQHF. As DNA, the CDR3 is TGTGCCAGCAGCTTCGGACAGAATCAGCCCCAGCATTTT. The V call is TRBV5-6, the J call TRBJ1-5; a weak D match, TRBD1 (6 bases). The germline CDR1 and CDR2 sequences are SGHDT and YYEEEE. Trimming removed 2 bases at V and 4 bases at J, with 7 bases between. CDR3 length: 13 amino acids.

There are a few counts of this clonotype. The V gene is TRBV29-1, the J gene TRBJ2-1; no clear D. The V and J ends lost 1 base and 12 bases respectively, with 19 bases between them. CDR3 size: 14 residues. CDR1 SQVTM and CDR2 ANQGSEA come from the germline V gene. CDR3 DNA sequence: TGCAGCGTTGAAGGGCTAAACGATGGCTCGTGGCAGTTCTTC. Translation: CSVEGLNDGSWQFF.

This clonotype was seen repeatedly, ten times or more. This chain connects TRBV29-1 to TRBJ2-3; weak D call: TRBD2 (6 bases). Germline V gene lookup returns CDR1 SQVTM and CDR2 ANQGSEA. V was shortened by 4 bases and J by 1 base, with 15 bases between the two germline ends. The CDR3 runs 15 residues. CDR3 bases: TGCAGCGTTGTTCGGCGGGGCATCGGCACAGATACGCAGTATTTT. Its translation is CSVVRRGIGTDTQYF.

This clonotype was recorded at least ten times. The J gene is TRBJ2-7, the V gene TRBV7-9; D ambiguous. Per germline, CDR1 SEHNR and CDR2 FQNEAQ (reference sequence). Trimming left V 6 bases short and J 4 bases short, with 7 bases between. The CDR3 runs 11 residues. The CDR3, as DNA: TGTGCCAGCAGTTTACTGTACGAGCAGTACTTC. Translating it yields CASSLLYEQYF.

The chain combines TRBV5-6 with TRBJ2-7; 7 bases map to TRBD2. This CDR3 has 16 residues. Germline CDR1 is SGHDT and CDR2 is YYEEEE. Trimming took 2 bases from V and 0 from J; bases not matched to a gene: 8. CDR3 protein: CASSFGSGLSSYEQYF. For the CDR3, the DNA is TGTGCCAGCAGCTTCGGTAGCGGGCTAAGCTCCTACGAGCAGTACTTC. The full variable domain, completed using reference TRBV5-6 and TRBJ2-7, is DAGVTQSPTHLIKTRGQQVTLRCSPKSGHDTVSWYQQALGQGPQFIFQYYEEEERQRGNFPDRFSGHQFPNYSSELNVNALLLGDSALYLCASSFGSGLSSYEQYFGPGTRLTVT.

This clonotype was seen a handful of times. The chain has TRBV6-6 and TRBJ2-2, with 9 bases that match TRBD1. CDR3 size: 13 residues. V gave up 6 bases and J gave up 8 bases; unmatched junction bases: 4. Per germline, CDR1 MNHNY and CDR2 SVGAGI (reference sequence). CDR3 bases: TGTGCCAGCAGCCGGGACAGGGCTGGGGAGCTGTTTTTT. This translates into CASSRDRAGELFF.

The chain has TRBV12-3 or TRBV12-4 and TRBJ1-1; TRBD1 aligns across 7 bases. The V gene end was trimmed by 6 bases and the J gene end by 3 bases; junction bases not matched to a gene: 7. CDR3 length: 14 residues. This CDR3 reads CASSPNTGDTEAFF. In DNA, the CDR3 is TGTGCCAGCAGCCCTAATACAGGGGACACTGAAGCTTTCTTT.

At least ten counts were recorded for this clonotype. CDR3 sequence reads: CASSLSIGPAGSYEQYF. For the CDR3, the DNA is TGTGCCAGCAGTTTATCGATCGGCCCAGCGGGATCGTACGAGCAGTACTTC. The rearrangement links TRBV27 to TRBJ2-7; 7 bases map to TRBD2. The V and J ends lost 0 bases and 4 bases, in that order; junction bases with no gene match: 12. Germline CDR1 reads MNHEY; CDR2 reads SMNVEV (reference sequence). The CDR3 spans 17 residues.

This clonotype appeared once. The CDR3 sequence: CSASESGRLDNEQFF. DNA for the CDR3: TGCAGTGCTAGCGAGAGCGGGAGACTCGACAATGAGCAGTTCTTC. This chain uses TRBV20-1 with TRBJ2-1; 8 bases map to TRBD2. CDR1 and CDR2 (germline): DFQATT, SNEGSKA (reference sequence). This CDR3 has 15 amino acids. Losses at the gene ends were 3 bases for V and 5 bases for J; bases not matched to a gene: 9.